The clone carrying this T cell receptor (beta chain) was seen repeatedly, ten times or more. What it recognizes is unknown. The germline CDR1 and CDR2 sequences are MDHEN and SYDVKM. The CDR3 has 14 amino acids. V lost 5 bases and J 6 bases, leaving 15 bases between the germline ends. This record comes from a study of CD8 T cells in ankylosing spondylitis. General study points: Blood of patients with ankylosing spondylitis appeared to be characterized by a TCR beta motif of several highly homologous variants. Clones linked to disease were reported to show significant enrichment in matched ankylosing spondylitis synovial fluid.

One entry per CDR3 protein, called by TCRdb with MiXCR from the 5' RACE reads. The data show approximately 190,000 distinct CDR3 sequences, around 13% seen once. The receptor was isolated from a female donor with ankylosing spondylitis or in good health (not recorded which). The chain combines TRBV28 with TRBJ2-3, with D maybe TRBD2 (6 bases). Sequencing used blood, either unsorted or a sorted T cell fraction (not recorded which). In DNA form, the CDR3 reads TGTGCCAGCAGTCTCTCCGGGAGCGGGGATACGCAGTATTTT. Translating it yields CASSLSGSGDTQYF. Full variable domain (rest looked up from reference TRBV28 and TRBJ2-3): DVKVTQSSRYLVKRTGEKVFLECVQDMDHENMFWYRQDPGLGLRLIYFSYDVKMKEKGDIPEGYSVSREKKERFSLILESASTNQTSMYLCASSLSGSGDTQYFGPGTRLTVL.